The TCR beta chain under discussion was sequenced for a study of blood T cell repertoires in COVID-19. The study assigned cohorts using participant-reported clinical history. Generated by immunoSEQ multiplex PCR, the TCRdb table keeps only in-frame clones and is missing some. The sample has about 160,000 clones, roughly 80% seen once; the top ten hold roughly 3.4%. Trimming took 0 bases from V and 6 from J, leaving 14 bases between them. Germline CDR1 reads LGHDT; CDR2 reads YNNKEL (reference sequence). This CDR3 has 16 residues. This clonotype was obtained from a woman between 55 and 75 years old who had recovered from COVID-19. The source material was PBMCs or T cells enriched from blood (not recorded which). The chain couples TRBV3-1 (or the pseudogene TRBV3-2) to TRBJ2-2, with no clear D. CDR3 protein: CASSQERLHPAGELFF. The DNA of the CDR3 is TGTGCCAGCAGCCAAGAAAGACTCCACCCAGCCGGGGAGCTGTTTTTT.